This T cell receptor (beta chain) was captured by sequencing in a study of Ad26.COV2.S vaccination and SARS-CoV-2 variants. Overall study context: Doses of Ad26.COV2.S were injected into muscle once or twice, 56 days apart.

Regarding treatment: about 20 received Ad26.COV2.S at low or high dose, single or two shots; 5 received placebo; per-sample allocation not given. Sampling was performed 63 days after the first vaccine or placebo injection. Trimming stripped 5 bases from V and 5 bases from J, with 8 bases between. In germline, CDR1 is MNHEY, CDR2 SVGEGT. The CDR3 loop spans 12 amino acids. TCRdb's table, derived via immunoSEQ multiplex PCR, lists solely in-frame clones and lacks some. The table includes approximately 410,000 clones, roughly 88% detected once. This chain joins TRBV6-2 or TRBV6-3 and TRBJ2-3; D ambiguous. This material consisted of peripheral blood, taken in a trial of Ad26.COV2.S vaccine versus placebo. This TCR was sampled from a person aged 18 to 65 who received the Ad26.COV2.S COVID-19 vaccine or a placebo. The CDR3, as DNA: TGTGCCAGCAGTCTTGCAGGAGATACGCAGTATTTT. This gives the protein CASSLAGDTQYF.